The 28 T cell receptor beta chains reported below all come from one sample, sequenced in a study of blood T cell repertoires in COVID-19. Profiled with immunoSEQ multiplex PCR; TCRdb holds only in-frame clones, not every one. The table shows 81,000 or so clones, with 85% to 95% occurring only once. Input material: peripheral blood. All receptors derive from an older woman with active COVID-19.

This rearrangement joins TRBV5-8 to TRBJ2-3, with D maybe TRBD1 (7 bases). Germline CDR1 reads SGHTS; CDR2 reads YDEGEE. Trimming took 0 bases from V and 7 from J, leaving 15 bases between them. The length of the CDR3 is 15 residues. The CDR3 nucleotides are TGTGCCAGCAGCTTGGTTCGGGCAGGGGGGAATACGCAGTATTTT. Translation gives CASSLVRAGGNTQYF.

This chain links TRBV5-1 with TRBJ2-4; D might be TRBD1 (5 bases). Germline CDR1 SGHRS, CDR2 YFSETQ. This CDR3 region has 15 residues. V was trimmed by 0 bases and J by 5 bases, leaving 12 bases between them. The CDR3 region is CASSLGQGFQNIQYF. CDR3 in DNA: TGCGCCAGCAGCTTGGGGCAGGGCTTTCAAAACATTCAGTACTTC.

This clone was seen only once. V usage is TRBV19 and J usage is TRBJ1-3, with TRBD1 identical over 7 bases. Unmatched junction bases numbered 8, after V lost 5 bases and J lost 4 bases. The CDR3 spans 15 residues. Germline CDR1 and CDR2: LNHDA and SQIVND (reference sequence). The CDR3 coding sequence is TGTGCCAGTAGTTCCGTCCAGGGGGGAGGAAACACCATATATTTT. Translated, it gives CASSSVQGGGNTIYF.

The CDR3 here is CASSYSQGVDIQYF. The CDR3 coding sequence is TGTGCCAGCAGTTACTCTCAGGGTGTGGACATTCAGTACTTC. The chain carries TRBV6-6 and TRBJ2-4; TRBD1 is a possible D gene (5 bases). V was clipped by 0 bases and J by 8 bases, with 11 bases between them. The CDR3 spans 14 residues. Germline V CDR1 and CDR2: MNHNY, SVGAGI (reference sequence).

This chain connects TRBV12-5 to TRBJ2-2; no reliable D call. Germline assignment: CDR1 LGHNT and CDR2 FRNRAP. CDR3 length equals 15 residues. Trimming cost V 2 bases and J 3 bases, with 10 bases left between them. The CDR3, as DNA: TGTGCTAGTGGTTTGTTTTTCCAGGACACCGGGGAGCTGTTTTTT. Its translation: CASGLFFQDTGELFF. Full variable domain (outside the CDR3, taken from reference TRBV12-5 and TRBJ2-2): DARVTQTPRHKVTEMGQEVTMRCQPILGHNTVFWYRQTMMQGLELLAYFRNRAPLDDSGMPKDRFSAEMPDATLATLKIQPSEPRDSAVYFCASGLFFQDTGELFFGEGSRLTVL.

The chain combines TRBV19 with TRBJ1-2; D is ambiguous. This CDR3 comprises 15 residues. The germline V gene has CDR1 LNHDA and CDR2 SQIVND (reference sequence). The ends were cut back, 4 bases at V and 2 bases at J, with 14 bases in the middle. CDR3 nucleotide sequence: TGTGCCAGTAGTAAGCCCTCGACTGCGAACTATGGCTACACCTTC. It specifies CASSKPSTANYGYTF.

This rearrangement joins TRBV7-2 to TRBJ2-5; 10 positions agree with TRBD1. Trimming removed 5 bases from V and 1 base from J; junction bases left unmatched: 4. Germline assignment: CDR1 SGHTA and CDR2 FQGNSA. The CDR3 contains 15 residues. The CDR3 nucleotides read TGTGCCAGCAGCCCCCGGACAGGGGGCCAAGAGACCCAGTACTTC. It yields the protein CASSPRTGGQETQYF.

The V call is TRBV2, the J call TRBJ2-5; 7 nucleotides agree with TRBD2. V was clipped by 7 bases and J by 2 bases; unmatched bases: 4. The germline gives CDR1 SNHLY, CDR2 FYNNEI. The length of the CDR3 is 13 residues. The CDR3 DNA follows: TGTGCCAGCACTAGCGGAAGACAAGAGACCCAGTACTTC. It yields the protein CASTSGRQETQYF.

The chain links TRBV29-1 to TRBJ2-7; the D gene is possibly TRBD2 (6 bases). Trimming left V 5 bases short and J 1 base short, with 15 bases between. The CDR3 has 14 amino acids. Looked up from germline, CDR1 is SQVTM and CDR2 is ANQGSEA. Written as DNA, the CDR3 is TGCAGCGTTCGGGACTTAGGGACTTCCTACGAGCAGTACTTC. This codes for CSVRDLGTSYEQYF.

The CDR3 loop reads CASSYSDSGRNGELFF. In DNA, the CDR3 is TGTGCCAGCAGTTACTCGGATAGCGGGAGAAACGGGGAGCTGTTTTTT. This chain links TRBV6-5 with TRBJ2-2; 9 positions match TRBD2. Germline CDR1 reads MNHEY; CDR2 reads SVGAGI. The length of the CDR3 is 16 residues. The V gene end was trimmed by 0 bases and the J gene end by 7 bases; junction bases not matched to a gene: 6.

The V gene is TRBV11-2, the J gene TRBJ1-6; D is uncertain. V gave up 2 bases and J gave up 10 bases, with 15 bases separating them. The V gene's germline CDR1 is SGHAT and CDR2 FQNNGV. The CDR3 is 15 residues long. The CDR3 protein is CASSLIASGSSPLHF. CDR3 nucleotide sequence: TGTGCCAGCAGCTTAATTGCCAGCGGCTCCTCACCCCTCCACTTT.

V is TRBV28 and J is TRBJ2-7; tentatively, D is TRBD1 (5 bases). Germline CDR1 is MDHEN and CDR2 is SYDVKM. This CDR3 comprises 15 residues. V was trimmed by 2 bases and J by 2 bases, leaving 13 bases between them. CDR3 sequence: CASSLGQGRAYEQYF. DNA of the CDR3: TGTGCCAGCAGTTTAGGCCAGGGTCGGGCCTACGAGCAGTACTTC.

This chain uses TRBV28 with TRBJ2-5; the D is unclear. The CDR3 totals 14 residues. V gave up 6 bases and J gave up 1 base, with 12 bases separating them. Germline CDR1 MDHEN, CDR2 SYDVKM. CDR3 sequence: CASRLGLAQETQYF. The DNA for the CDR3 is TGTGCCAGCAGGCTTGGTTTGGCCCAAGAGACCCAGTACTTC.

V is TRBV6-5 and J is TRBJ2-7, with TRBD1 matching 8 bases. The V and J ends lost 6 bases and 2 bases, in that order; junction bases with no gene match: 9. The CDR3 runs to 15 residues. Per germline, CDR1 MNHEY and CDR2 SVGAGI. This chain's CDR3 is CASSRGGTGTYEQYF. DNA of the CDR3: TGTGCCAGCAGCCGCGGAGGGACAGGTACCTACGAGCAGTACTTC.

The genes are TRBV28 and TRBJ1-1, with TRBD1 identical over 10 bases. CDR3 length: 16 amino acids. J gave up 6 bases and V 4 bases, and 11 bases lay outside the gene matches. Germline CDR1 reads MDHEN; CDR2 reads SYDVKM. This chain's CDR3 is CASSYEGQGGFAEAFF. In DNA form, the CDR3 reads TGTGCCAGCAGTTATGAAGGACAGGGGGGCTTCGCTGAAGCTTTCTTT.

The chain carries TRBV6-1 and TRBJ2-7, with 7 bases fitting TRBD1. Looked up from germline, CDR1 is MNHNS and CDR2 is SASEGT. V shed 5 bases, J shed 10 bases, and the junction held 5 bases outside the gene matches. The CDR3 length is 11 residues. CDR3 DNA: TGTGCCAGCAGTCAAGACAGGGTACAGTACTTC. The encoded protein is CASSQDRVQYF.

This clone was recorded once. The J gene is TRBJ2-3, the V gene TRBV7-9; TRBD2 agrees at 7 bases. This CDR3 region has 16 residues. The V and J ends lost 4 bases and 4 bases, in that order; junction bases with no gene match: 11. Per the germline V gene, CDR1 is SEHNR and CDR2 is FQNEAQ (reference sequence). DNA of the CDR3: TGTGCCAGCAGCTGGGTAAAGGGAGGGCCCTCAGATACGCAGTATTTT. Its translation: CASSWVKGGPSDTQYF. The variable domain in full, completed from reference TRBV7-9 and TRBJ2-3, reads DTGVSQNPRHKITKRGQNVTFRCDPISEHNRLYWYRQTLGQGPEFLTYFQNEAQLEKSRLLSDRFSAERPKGSFSTLEIQRTEQGDSAMYLCASSWVKGGPSDTQYFGPGTRLTVL.

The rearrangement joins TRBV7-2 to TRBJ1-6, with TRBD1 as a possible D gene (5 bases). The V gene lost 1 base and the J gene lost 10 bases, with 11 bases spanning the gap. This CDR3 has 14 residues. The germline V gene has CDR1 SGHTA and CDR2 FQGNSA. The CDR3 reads CASSLGTTGSPLHF. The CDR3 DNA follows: TGTGCCAGCAGCTTAGGGACTACAGGCTCACCCCTCCACTTT.

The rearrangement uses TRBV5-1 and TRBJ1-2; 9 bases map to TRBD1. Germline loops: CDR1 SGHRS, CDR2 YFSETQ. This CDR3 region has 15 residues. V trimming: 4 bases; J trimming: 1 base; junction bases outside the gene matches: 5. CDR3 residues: CASSPGDRDNYGYTF. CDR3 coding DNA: TGCGCCAGCAGCCCGGGGGACAGGGATAACTATGGCTACACCTTC.

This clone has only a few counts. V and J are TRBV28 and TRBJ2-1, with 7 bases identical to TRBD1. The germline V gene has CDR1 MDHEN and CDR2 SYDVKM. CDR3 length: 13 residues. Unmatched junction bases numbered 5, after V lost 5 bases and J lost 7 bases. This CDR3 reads CASSKDRRNEQFF. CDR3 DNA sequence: TGTGCCAGCAGTAAGGACAGGAGGAATGAGCAGTTCTTC.

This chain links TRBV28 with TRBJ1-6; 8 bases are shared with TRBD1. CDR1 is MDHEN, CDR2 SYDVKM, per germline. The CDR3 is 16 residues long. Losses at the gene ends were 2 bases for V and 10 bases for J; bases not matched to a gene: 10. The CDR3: CASSLPLGQGRSPLHF. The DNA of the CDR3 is TGTGCCAGCAGTTTACCCCTAGGACAGGGACGATCACCCCTCCACTTT. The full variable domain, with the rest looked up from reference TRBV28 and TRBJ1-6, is DVKVTQSSRYLVKRTGEKVFLECVQDMDHENMFWYRQDPGLGLRLIYFSYDVKMKEKGDIPEGYSVSREKKERFSLILESASTNQTSMYLCASSLPLGQGRSPLHFGNGTRLTVT.

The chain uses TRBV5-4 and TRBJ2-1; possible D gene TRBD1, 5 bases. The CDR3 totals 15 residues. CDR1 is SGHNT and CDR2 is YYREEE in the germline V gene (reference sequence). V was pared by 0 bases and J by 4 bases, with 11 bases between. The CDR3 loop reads CASSLGGGAYNEQFF. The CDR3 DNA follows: TGTGCCAGCAGCTTGGGGGGTGGGGCATACAATGAGCAGTTCTTC. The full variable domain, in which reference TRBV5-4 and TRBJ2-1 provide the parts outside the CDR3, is ETGVTQSPTHLIKTRGQQVTLRCSSQSGHNTVSWYQQALGQGPQFIFQYYREEENGRGNFPPRFSGLQFPNYSSELNVNALELDDSALYLCASSLGGGAYNEQFFGPGTRLTVL.

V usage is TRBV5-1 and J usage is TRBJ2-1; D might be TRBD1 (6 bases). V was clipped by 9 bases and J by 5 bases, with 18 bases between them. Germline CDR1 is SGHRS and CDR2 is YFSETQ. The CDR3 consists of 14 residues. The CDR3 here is CATKTGTRNNEQFF. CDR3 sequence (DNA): TGCGCCACCAAAACCGGGACACGAAACAATGAGCAGTTCTTC.

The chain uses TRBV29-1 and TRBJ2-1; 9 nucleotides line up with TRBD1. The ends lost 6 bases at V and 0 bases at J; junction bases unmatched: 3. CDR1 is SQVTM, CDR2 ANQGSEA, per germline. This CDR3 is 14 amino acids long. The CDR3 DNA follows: TGCAGCGTAGAGGACAGGGGCTCCTACAATGAGCAGTTCTTC. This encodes CSVEDRGSYNEQFF.

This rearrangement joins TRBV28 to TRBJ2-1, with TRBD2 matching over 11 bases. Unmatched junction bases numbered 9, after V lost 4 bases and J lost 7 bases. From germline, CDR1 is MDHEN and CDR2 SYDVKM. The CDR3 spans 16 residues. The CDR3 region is CASSSGTSGARNEQFF. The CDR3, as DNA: TGTGCCAGCAGTTCCGGGACTAGCGGCGCCCGAAATGAGCAGTTCTTC.

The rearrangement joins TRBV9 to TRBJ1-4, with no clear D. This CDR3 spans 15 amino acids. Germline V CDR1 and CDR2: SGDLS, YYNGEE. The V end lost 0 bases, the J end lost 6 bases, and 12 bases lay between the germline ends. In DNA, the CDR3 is TGTGCCAGCAGCGTAGGGGTGGAGTATGATGAAAAACTGTTTTTT. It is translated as CASSVGVEYDEKLFF.

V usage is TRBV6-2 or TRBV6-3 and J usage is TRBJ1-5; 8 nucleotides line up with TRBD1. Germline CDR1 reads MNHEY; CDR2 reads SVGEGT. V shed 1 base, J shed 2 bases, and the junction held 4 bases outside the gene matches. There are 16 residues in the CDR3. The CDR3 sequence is CASSYLDRAGNQPQHF. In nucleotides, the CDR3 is TGTGCCAGCAGTTACTTGGACAGGGCTGGCAATCAGCCCCAGCATTTT.

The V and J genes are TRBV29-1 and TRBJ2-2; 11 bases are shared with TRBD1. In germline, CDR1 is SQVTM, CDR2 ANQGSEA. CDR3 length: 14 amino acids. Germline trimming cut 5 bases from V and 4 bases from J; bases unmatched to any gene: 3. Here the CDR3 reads CSVKDRGLTGELFF. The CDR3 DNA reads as TGCAGCGTTAAGGACAGGGGGCTCACCGGGGAGCTGTTTTTT.